This T cell receptor beta chain appears in the sequencing data of a study of glioma-infiltrating T cells after dendritic cell vaccination. Background on the study: Glioblastoma patients came from Phase I and II dendritic cell vaccination trials.

Primers: 60 V beta forward and 13 J beta reverse. Sequencing was performed with immunoSEQ multiplex PCR; in TCRdb, only in-frame clones are kept and a portion is missing. The repertoire consists of approximately 50,000 clones, with more than 75% occurring once and the leading ten covering around 8.3%. For this clone: Its antigen is not known.

The study's findings and limits: The cohort had few patients with full blood and tumor sets. TCR clonality showed no direct relationship with survival.

The CDR3 covers 13 residues. Germline loops: CDR1 SGHVS, CDR2 FQNEAQ. After removal of 1 base from V and 9 bases from J, the junction contained 4 bases not matched to a gene. The time point here: after dendritic cell vaccination, including at tumor progression/relapse. The sequencing here drew on blood, taken after dendritic cell vaccination. The chain carries TRBV7-8 and TRBJ2-7; 9 bases agree with TRBD2. This clonotype was sampled from a human donor with glioblastoma. The CDR3 sequence is CASSLGLAGWQYF. The DNA for the CDR3 is TGTGCCAGCAGCTTAGGGCTAGCGGGATGGCAGTACTTC. Full variable domain (remainder filled in from reference TRBV7-8 and TRBJ2-7): GAGVSQSPRYKVAKRGQDVALRCDPISGHVSLFWYQQALGQGPEFLTYFQNEAQLDKSGLPSDRFFAERPEGSVSTLKIQRTQQEDSAVYLCASSLGLAGWQYFGPGTRLTVT.